Presented here are 30 T cell receptor beta chains from one specimen sequenced in a study of blood T cell repertoires in COVID-19. Sequencing was performed with immunoSEQ multiplex PCR; in TCRdb, only in-frame clones are kept and a portion is missing. The repertoire holds approximately 85,000 clones, with approximately 80% as singletons. Sequencing used peripheral blood. The receptors originated from a human donor in a cohort sampled during active COVID-19.

This clone appeared once. The V gene is TRBV7-8, the J gene TRBJ2-1, with D hard to call. Germline V gene sequence: CDR1 SGHVS, CDR2 FQNEAQ. The V end was cut by 7 bases, the J end by 7 bases, with 11 bases between. This CDR3 has 12 amino acids. The CDR3 bases are TGTGCCAGCAATCCGGGTGCGAATGAGCAGTTCTTC. Encoded protein: CASNPGANEQFF.

The chain carries TRBV9 and TRBJ2-1; maybe TRBD2 (6 bases). The CDR3 loop spans 15 amino acids. Germline CDR1 and CDR2: SGDLS and YYNGEE. The ends were cut back, 0 bases at V and 4 bases at J, with 11 bases in the middle. CDR3 sequence (DNA): TGTGCCAGCAGCGTAGGGCCGACTAGTTACAATGAGCAGTTCTTC. Protein product: CASSVGPTSYNEQFF. Based on the CDR3 plus reference TRBV9 and TRBJ2-1, the full variable domain is DSGVTQTPKHLITATGQRVTLRCSPRSGDLSVYWYQQSLDQGLQFLIQYYNGEERAKGNILERFSAQQFPDLHSELNLSSLELGDSALYFCASSVGPTSYNEQFFGPGTRLTVL.

This sequence joins TRBV28 and TRBJ1-2; 7 bases agree with TRBD1. CDR3 length: 15 amino acids. Trimming took 1 base from V and 8 from J; bases not matched to a gene: 10. Per germline, CDR1 MDHEN and CDR2 SYDVKM. As DNA, the CDR3 is TGTGCCAGCAGTTTATCGTTAGGCAGGGGGAAGGGCTACACCTTC. Amino acid sequence: CASSLSLGRGKGYTF.

The CDR3 is CASRIGSGGKETQYF. The CDR3 bases are TGTGCCAGCAGAATCGGTAGCGGGGGGAAAGAGACCCAGTACTTC. This chain links TRBV2 with TRBJ2-5; 10 bases align to TRBD2. V lost 6 bases, J lost 3 bases, and 7 bases stayed unmatched. CDR3 size: 15 residues. Germline CDR1 is SNHLY and CDR2 is FYNNEI.

The V and J genes are TRBV5-4 and TRBJ2-5; the D is unclear. The germline V and J ends were trimmed by 1 base and 2 bases, with 9 bases remaining between them. The CDR3 sequence is 14 residues long. CDR1 is SGHNT, CDR2 YYREEE, per germline (reference sequence). The CDR3 is CASSLRPRQETQYF. The CDR3, as DNA: TGTGCCAGCAGCTTGAGGCCTAGGCAAGAGACCCAGTACTTC.

The CDR3 DNA is TGTGCCAGCAGCTTAATACAAAACGGCTACACCTTC. Amino acids: CASSLIQNGYTF. V gene TRBV7-2 combines with J gene TRBJ1-2; the D is unclear. The CDR3 runs to 12 residues. Deletions cut 2 bases from V and 8 bases from J, with 9 bases between. Germline V gene lookup returns CDR1 SGHTA and CDR2 FQGNSA. Using reference TRBV7-2 and TRBJ1-2 for the parts outside the CDR3, the full variable domain is GAGVSQSPSNKVTEKGKDVELRCDPISGHTALYWYRQSLGQGLEFLIYFQGNSAPDKSGLPSDRFSAERTGGSVSTLTIQRTQQEDSAVYLCASSLIQNGYTFGSGTRLTVV.

This chain links TRBV11-1 with TRBJ2-5, with a tentative D call TRBD1 (6 bases). The V gene's germline CDR1 is SGHAT and CDR2 FQDESV (reference sequence). V was cut by 4 bases and J by 3 bases, with 9 bases left in between. CDR3 length: 13 residues. The CDR3 loop is CASSSHREETQYF. CDR3 coding DNA: TGTGCCAGCAGCTCCCACAGGGAAGAGACCCAGTACTTC.

This chain uses TRBV29-1 with TRBJ1-5; D might be TRBD1 (6 bases). Between the trimmed V and J ends, which lost 7 bases and 4 bases, there was a span of 11 bases. The CDR3 totals 12 residues. Per germline, CDR1 SQVTM and CDR2 ANQGSEA. The CDR3 sequence: CSAKTGNQPQHF. The CDR3 DNA reads as TGCAGCGCTAAGACAGGAAATCAGCCCCAGCATTTT.

This chain connects TRBV28 to TRBJ2-7; TRBD1 is a possible D gene (5 bases). The V gene lost 5 bases and the J gene lost 3 bases, with 8 bases spanning the gap. In germline, CDR1 is MDHEN, CDR2 SYDVKM. This CDR3 is built from 12 residues. The DNA for the CDR3 is TGTGCCAGCAGTCCGACAGACTACGAGCAGTACTTC. This codes for CASSPTDYEQYF.

The chain employs TRBV4-1 and TRBJ2-6; no clear D gene. The germline V gene has CDR1 MGHRA and CDR2 YSYEKL. The CDR3 length is 14 residues. Trimming shortened V by 4 bases and J by 4 bases, and 8 bases separated the two germline ends. The CDR3 DNA reads as TGCGCCAGCAGCCCGCGGAGCGGGGCCAACGTCCTGACTTTC. Translated: CASSPRSGANVLTF.

The chain employs TRBV14 and TRBJ2-1; 10 bases fit TRBD2. Trimming took 0 bases from V and 4 from J; bases not matched to a gene: 3. CDR1 is SGHDN and CDR2 is FVKESK in the germline V gene. The CDR3 consists of 16 residues. This chain's CDR3 is CASSQDSAGGYNEQFF. CDR3 in DNA: TGTGCCAGCAGCCAAGATTCAGCGGGGGGGTACAATGAGCAGTTCTTC.

This chain joins TRBV2 and TRBJ2-7; D is perhaps TRBD2 (6 bases). In germline, CDR1 is SNHLY, CDR2 FYNNEI. The CDR3 runs 16 residues. V lost 3 bases and J 7 bases, leaving 22 bases between the germline ends. The CDR3 loop is CASSDRDGLWAGEQYF. The DNA of the CDR3 is TGTGCCAGCAGTGACCGGGACGGACTCTGGGCGGGAGAGCAGTACTTC.

This sequence joins TRBV5-1 and TRBJ1-1, with 7 bases that match TRBD1. Trimming at V came to 2 bases and at J to 0 bases, leaving 7 bases not matched to a gene. The CDR3 sequence is 16 residues long. Looked up from germline, CDR1 is SGHRS and CDR2 is YFSETQ. The CDR3 DNA reads as TGCGCCAGCAGCTTTGGGCCAGGGGGAGTGAACACTGAAGCTTTCTTT. This codes for CASSFGPGGVNTEAFF.

V gene TRBV10-2 combines with J gene TRBJ1-2; no reliable D call. The CDR3 runs 13 residues. Per germline, CDR1 WSHSY and CDR2 SAAADI. Trimming stripped 7 bases from V and 5 bases from J, with 14 bases between. The CDR3 bases are TGCGCCAGCAACGAGGGCCTAGGATATGGCTACACCTTC. The encoded protein is CASNEGLGYGYTF.

V is TRBV12-3 or TRBV12-4 and J is TRBJ2-2; tentatively, D is TRBD1 (5 bases). The CDR3 spans 13 residues. Deletions cut 2 bases from V and 7 bases from J, with 8 bases between. In DNA form, the CDR3 reads TGTGCCAGCAGTTTAAGGGGAATCGGGGAGCTGTTTTTT. Translating it yields CASSLRGIGELFF.

In this sample, this clone turned up once. V gene TRBV9 combines with J gene TRBJ2-3; a possible D gene is TRBD1 (5 bases). The length of the CDR3 is 14 residues. Trimming left V 4 bases short and J 6 bases short, with 15 bases between. From germline, CDR1 is SGDLS and CDR2 YYNGEE. The CDR3 loop reads CASSFSQGGDTQYF. The CDR3 nucleotides read TGTGCCAGCAGCTTTAGTCAGGGTGGGGATACGCAGTATTTT.

The V call is TRBV3-1 (or the pseudogene TRBV3-2), the J call TRBJ2-2; weak D call: TRBD1 (6 bases). V gave up 9 bases and J gave up 0 bases, with 14 bases separating them. The CDR3 covers 15 residues. CDR1 is LGHDT and CDR2 is YNNKEL in the germline V gene (reference sequence). The CDR3 region has the DNA TGTGCCAGTAAAGTCGGGACACCGAACACCGGGGAGCTGTTTTTT. Protein: CASKVGTPNTGELFF.

In its sample, this clone was seen many times. J is TRBJ2-7 and V is TRBV4-1, with unresolved D. Germline CDR1 MGHRA, CDR2 YSYEKL. CDR3 size: 18 residues. Trimming left V 1 base short and J 3 bases short, with 22 bases between. The CDR3 region is CASSQVVVVGRLHYEQYF. In nucleotides, the CDR3 is TGCGCCAGCAGCCAAGTCGTCGTTGTAGGCAGGCTACACTACGAGCAGTACTTC.

V usage is TRBV9 and J usage is TRBJ2-7; 8 bases fit TRBD2. Per the germline V gene, CDR1 is SGDLS and CDR2 is YYNGEE. V was clipped by 4 bases and J by 2 bases; unmatched bases: 5. The CDR3 runs 14 residues. CDR3 bases: TGTGCCAGCAGCCGGACTAGCTTGACCTACGAGCAGTACTTC. Translation: CASSRTSLTYEQYF.

The chain has TRBV6-1 and TRBJ1-1; weak D call: TRBD1 (6 bases). This CDR3 has 14 amino acids. Trimming took 2 bases from V and 5 from J, leaving 12 bases between them. Germline V gene lookup returns CDR1 MNHNS and CDR2 SASEGT. The DNA for the CDR3 is TGTGCCAGCAGTGAACAGGGGAGTGGGACTGAAGCTTTCTTT. Protein product: CASSEQGSGTEAFF.

The chain couples TRBV18 to TRBJ2-3, with TRBD2 matching over 9 bases. The CDR3 extends over 17 amino acids. J was trimmed by 1 base and V by 5 bases; bases with no gene match: 10. CDR1 is KGHSH and CDR2 is LQKENI in the germline V gene. The DNA of the CDR3 is TGTGCCAGCTCATTCTCTTTAGCGGGGGCGGGCACAGATACGCAGTATTTT. Protein product: CASSFSLAGAGTDTQYF.

This chain connects TRBV6-5 to TRBJ1-6; unclear D gene. The CDR3 has 15 amino acids. The germline V gene has CDR1 MNHEY and CDR2 SVGAGI. V shed 0 bases and J shed 7 bases, with 10 bases lying between them. The CDR3 sequence: CASSYSTGRNSPLHF. DNA of the CDR3: TGTGCCAGCAGTTACTCGACGGGGAGGAATTCACCCCTCCACTTT.

The gene calls are TRBV3-1 (or the pseudogene TRBV3-2) and TRBJ2-5; D gene ambiguous. Germline CDR1 and CDR2: LGHDT and YNNKEL (reference sequence). CDR3 length: 11 residues. V lost 1 base and J 5 bases, leaving 2 bases between the germline ends. In DNA form, the CDR3 reads TGTGCCAGCAGCCAAGCTGAGACCCAGTACTTC. It yields the protein CASSQAETQYF.

The count of this clone is one. The chain uses TRBV4-1 and TRBJ2-3, with 7 bases fitting TRBD1. Germline CDR1 is MGHRA and CDR2 is YSYEKL. This CDR3 contains 15 residues. Trimming at V came to 3 bases and at J to 4 bases, leaving 7 bases not matched to a gene. In DNA, the CDR3 is TGCGCCAGCAGCCATATAGGGGGCTTGGCAGATACGCAGTATTTT. This encodes CASSHIGGLADTQYF.

The chain links TRBV19 to TRBJ1-6; TRBD1 is a possible D gene (5 bases). The CDR3 consists of 17 residues. Trimming shortened V by 1 base and J by 9 bases, and 19 bases separated the two germline ends. From germline, CDR1 is LNHDA and CDR2 SQIVND (reference sequence). The CDR3 nucleotides are TGTGCCAGTAGTATAGCTTCGGGACCCCACGGGGGTTCACCCCTCCACTTT. This codes for CASSIASGPHGGSPLHF.

The chain is built from TRBV27 and TRBJ2-5, with D possibly being TRBD2 (6 bases). Trimming removed 6 bases from V and 1 base from J, with 9 bases in between. CDR1 is MNHEY and CDR2 is SMNVEV in the germline V gene (reference sequence). The CDR3 spans 13 residues. The CDR3 region is CASSGGAQETQYF. CDR3 coding DNA: TGTGCCAGCAGCGGGGGTGCCCAAGAGACCCAGTACTTC.

The chain joins TRBV9 to TRBJ2-1, with 7 bases matching TRBD1. Per germline, CDR1 SGDLS and CDR2 YYNGEE. The length of the CDR3 is 16 residues. J lost 4 bases, V lost 4 bases, and 11 bases had no gene match. This chain's CDR3 is CASSSRQGRGYNEQFF. CDR3 in DNA: TGTGCCAGCAGCTCACGACAGGGTCGGGGTTACAATGAGCAGTTCTTC.

The chain links TRBV6-2 or TRBV6-3 to TRBJ1-2; D not resolved. The CDR3 loop spans 13 amino acids. The germline gives CDR1 MNHEY, CDR2 SVGEGT. V lost 0 bases and J 8 bases, leaving 10 bases between the germline ends. The CDR3 reads CASSYSQPLGYTF. The CDR3 DNA is TGTGCCAGCAGTTACTCACAGCCTCTCGGCTACACCTTC.

Of note for this clone: The identical CDR3 is also encoded by other nucleotide sequences in the sample. This chain links TRBV6-5 with TRBJ1-5; D gene ambiguous. The CDR3 loop spans 14 amino acids. In germline, CDR1 is MNHEY, CDR2 SVGAGI. Trimming took off 0 bases at V and 4 bases at J, with 7 bases between the two ends. CDR3 coding DNA: TGTGCCAGCAGTTACTCGAGAGGAAATCAGCCCCAGCATTTT. This codes for CASSYSRGNQPQHF.

This chain uses TRBV5-8 with TRBJ2-2; 7 bases fit TRBD1. The CDR3 has 16 amino acids. CDR1 SGHTS and CDR2 YDEGEE come from the germline V gene. J was trimmed by 6 bases and V by 2 bases; bases with no gene match: 10. CDR3 sequence (DNA): TGTGCCAGCAGCTTACTAGGGGGCGCGGCGGCCGGGGAGCTGTTTTTT. Translating gives CASSLLGGAAAGELFF.